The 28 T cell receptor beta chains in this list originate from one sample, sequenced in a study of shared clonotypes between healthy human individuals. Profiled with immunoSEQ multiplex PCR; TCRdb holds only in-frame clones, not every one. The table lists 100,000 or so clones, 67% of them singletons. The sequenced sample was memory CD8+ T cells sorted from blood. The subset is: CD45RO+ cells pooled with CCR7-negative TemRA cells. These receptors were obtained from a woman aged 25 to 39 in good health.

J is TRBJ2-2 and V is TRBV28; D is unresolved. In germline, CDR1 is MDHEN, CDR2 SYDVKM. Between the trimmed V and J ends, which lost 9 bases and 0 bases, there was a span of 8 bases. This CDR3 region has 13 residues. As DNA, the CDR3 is TGTGCCAGTACATTGGCGAACACCGGGGAGCTGTTTTTT. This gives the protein CASTLANTGELFF.

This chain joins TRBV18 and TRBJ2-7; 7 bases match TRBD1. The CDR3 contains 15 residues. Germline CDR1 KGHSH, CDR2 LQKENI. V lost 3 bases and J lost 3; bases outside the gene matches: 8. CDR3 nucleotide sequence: TGTGCCAGCTCACCTCCCCGGGACAGAATCTACGAGCAGTACTTC. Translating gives CASSPPRDRIYEQYF.

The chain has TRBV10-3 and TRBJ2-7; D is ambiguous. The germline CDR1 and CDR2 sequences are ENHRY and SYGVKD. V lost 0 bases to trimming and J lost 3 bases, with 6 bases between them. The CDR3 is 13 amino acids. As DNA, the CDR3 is TGTGCCATCAGTGAGTCGCTAAGCTACGAGCAGTACTTC. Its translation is CAISESLSYEQYF.

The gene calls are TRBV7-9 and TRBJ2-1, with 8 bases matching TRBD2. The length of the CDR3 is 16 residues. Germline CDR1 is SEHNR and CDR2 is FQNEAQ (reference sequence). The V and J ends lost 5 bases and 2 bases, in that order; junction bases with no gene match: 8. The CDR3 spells CASSPTLAVAYNEQFF. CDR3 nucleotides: TGTGCCAGCAGCCCTACACTAGCGGTCGCCTACAATGAGCAGTTCTTC.

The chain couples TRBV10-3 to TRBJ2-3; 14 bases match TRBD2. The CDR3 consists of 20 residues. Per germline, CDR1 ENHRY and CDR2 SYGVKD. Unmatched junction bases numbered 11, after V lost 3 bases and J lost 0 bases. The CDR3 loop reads CAISERRGLAGVGSTDTQYF. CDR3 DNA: TGTGCCATCAGTGAAAGGCGGGGACTAGCGGGAGTGGGGAGCACAGATACGCAGTATTTT.

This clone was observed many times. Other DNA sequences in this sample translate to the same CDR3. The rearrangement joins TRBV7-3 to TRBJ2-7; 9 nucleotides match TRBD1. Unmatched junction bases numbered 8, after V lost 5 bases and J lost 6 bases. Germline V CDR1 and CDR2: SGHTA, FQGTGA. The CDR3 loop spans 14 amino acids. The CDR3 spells CASSPRTGEVEQYF. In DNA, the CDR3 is TGTGCCAGCAGCCCCCGGACAGGGGAGGTCGAGCAGTACTTC.

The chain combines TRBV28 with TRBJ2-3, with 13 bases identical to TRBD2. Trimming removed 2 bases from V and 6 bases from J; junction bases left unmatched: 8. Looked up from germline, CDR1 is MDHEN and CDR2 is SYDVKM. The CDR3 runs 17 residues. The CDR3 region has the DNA TGTGCCAGCAGTTTACTCGGACTAGCGGGAGTAAGTGATACGCAGTATTTT. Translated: CASSLLGLAGVSDTQYF.

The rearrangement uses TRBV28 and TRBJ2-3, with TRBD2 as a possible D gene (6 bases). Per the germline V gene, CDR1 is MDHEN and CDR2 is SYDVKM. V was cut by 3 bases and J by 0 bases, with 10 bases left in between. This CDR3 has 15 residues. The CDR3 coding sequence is TGTGCCAGCAGTTTCCGCGGGACTAGCACAGATACGCAGTATTTT. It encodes CASSFRGTSTDTQYF.

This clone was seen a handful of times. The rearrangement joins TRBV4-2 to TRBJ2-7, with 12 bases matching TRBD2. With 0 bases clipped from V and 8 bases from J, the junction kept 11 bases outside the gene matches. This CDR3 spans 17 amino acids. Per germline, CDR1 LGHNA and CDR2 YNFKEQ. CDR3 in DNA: TGTGCCAGCAGCCAAGATAGGGGGGGACTAGCGGGTAAGAAGCAGTACTTC. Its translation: CASSQDRGGLAGKKQYF.

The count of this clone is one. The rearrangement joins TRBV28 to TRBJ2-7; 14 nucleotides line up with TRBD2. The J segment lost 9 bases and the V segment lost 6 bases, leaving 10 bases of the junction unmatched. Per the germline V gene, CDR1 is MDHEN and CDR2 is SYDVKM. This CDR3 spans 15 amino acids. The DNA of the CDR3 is TGTGCCAGCAGCTACGGACTAGCGGGGGGCGGAGTGCAGTACTTC. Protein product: CASSYGLAGGGVQYF.

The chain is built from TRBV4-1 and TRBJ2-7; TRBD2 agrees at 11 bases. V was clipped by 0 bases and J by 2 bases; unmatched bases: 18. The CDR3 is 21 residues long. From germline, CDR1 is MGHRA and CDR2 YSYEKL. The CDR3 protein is CASSQDWLWAGGLAAAYEQYF. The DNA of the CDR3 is TGCGCCAGCAGCCAAGATTGGCTTTGGGCAGGGGGACTAGCGGCCGCCTACGAGCAGTACTTC.

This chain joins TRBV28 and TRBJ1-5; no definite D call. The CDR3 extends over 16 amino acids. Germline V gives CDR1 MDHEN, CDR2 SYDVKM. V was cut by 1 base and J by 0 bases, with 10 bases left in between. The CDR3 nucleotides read TGTGCCAGCAGTTTATTATCGATTTATAGCAATCAGCCCCAGCATTTT. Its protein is CASSLLSIYSNQPQHF.

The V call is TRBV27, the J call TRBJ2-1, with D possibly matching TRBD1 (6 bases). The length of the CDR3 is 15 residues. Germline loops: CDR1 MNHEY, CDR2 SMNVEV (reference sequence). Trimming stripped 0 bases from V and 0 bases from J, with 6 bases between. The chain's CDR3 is CASSLSGASYNEQFF. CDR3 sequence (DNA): TGTGCCAGCAGTTTATCGGGGGCCTCCTACAATGAGCAGTTCTTC.

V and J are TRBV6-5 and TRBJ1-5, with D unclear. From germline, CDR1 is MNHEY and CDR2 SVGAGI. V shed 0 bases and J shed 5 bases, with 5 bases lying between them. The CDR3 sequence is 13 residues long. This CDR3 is CASSYSHHQPQHF. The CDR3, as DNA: TGTGCCAGCAGTTACTCGCATCATCAGCCCCAGCATTTT.

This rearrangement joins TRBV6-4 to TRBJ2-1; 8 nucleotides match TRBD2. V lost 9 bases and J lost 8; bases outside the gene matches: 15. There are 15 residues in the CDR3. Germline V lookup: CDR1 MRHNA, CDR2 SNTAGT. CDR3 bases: TGTGCCAGTCCATCGAGCAGCGGGAGCATATATGAGCAGTTCTTC. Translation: CASPSSSGSIYEQFF.

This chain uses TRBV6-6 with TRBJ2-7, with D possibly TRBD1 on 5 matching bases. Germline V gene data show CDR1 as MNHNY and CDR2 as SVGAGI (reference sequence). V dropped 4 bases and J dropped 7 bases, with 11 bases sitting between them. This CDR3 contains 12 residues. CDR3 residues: CASSLRGWEQYF. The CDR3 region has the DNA TGTGCCAGCAGTTTAAGGGGTTGGGAGCAGTACTTC.

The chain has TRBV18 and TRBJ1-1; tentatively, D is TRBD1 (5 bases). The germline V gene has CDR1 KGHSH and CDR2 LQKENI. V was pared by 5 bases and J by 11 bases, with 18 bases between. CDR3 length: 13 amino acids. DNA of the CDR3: TGTGCCAGCTCAGAAAAGTGGGGCGAAGTGGCTTTCTTT. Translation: CASSEKWGEVAFF.

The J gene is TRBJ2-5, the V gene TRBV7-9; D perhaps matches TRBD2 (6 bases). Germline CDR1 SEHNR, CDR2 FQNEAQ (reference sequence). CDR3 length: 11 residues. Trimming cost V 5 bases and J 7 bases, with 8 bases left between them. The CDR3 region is CASSPGGTQYF. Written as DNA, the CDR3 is TGTGCCAGCAGCCCCGGGGGGACCCAGTACTTC.

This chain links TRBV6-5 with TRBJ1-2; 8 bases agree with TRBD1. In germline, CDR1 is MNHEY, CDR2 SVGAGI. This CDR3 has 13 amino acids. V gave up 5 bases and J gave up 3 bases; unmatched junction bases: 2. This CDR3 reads CASSLQGDYGYTF. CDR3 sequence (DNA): TGTGCCAGCAGTCTACAGGGGGACTATGGCTACACCTTC.

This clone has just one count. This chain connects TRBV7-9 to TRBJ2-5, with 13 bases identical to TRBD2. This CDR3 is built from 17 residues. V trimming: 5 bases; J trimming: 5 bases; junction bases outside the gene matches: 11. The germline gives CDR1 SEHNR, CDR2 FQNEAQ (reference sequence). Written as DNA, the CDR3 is TGTGCCAGCAGCACGACGGGACTAGCGGGATGGGGGGAGACCCAGTACTTC. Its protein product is CASSTTGLAGWGETQYF.

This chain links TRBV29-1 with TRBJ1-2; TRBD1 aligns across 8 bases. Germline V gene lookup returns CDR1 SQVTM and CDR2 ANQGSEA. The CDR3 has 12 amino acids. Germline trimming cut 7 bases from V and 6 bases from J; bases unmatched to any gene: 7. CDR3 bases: TGCAGCGCCGCGGACAGGGACAATGGCTACACCTTC. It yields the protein CSAADRDNGYTF. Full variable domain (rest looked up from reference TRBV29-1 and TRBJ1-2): SAVISQKPSRDICQRGTSLTIQCQVDSQVTMMFWYRQQPGQSLTLIATANQGSEATYESGFVIDKFPISRPNLTFSTLTVSNMSPEDSSIYLCSAADRDNGYTFGSGTRLTVV.

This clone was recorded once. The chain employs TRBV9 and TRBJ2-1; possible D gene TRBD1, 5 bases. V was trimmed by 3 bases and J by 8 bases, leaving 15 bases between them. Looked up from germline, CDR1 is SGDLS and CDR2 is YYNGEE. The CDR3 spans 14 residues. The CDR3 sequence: CASSAGFGRDEQFF. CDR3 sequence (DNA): TGTGCCAGCAGCGCCGGTTTTGGCAGGGATGAGCAGTTCTTC.

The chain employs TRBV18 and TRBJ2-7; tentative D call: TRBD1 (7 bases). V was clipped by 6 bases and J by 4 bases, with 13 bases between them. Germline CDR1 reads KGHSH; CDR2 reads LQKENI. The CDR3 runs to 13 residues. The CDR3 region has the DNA TGTGCCAGCTCCCCAGGGGGGTCGTACGAGCAGTACTTC. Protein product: CASSPGGSYEQYF.

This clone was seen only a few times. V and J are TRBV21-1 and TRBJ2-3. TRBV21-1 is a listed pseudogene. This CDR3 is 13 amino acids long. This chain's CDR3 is CASSTQGRDTQYF. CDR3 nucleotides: TGTGCCAGCAGCACACAAGGGCGAGATACGCAGTATTTT.

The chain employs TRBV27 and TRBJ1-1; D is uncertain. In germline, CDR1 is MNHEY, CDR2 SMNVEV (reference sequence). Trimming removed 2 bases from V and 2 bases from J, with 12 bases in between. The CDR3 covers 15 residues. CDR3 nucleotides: TGTGCCAGCAGTTTAGCAGTGAAGGTTAACACTGAAGCTTTCTTT. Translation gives CASSLAVKVNTEAFF.

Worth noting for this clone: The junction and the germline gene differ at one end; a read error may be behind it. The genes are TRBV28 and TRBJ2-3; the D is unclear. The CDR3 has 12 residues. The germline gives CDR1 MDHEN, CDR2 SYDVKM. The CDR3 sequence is CASSPFSDTQYF. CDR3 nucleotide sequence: TGTGCCAGCAGTCCCTTCTCAGACACGCAGTATTTT.

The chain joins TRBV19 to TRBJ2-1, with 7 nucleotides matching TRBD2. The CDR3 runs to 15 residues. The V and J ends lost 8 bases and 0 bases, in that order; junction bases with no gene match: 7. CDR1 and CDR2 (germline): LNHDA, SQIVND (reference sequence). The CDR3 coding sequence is TGTGCCAGTCGACTAGCCGAGGACTCCTACAATGAGCAGTTCTTC. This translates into CASRLAEDSYNEQFF.

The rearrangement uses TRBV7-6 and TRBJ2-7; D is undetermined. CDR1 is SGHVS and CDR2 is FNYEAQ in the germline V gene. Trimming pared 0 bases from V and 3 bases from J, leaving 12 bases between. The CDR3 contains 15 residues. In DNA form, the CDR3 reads TGTGCCAGCAGCTTAGCAGTTGGGCAGATCTACGAGCAGTACTTC. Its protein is CASSLAVGQIYEQYF.